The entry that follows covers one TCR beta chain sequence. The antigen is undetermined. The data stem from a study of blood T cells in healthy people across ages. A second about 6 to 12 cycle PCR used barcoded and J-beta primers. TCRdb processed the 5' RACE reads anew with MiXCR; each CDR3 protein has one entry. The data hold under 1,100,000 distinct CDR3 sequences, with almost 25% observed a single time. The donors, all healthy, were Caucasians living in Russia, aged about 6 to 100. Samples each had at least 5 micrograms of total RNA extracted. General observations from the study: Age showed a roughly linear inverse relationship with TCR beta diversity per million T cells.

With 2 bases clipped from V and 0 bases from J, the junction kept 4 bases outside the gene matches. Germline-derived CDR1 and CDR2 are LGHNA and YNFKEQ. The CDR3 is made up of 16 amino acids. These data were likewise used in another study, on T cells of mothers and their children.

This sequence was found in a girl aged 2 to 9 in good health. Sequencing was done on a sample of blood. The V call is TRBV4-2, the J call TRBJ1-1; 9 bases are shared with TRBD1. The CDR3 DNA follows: TGTGCCAGCAGCCAAACAGGGGGCGGTATGAACACTGAAGCTTTCTTT. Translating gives CASSQTGGGMNTEAFF.